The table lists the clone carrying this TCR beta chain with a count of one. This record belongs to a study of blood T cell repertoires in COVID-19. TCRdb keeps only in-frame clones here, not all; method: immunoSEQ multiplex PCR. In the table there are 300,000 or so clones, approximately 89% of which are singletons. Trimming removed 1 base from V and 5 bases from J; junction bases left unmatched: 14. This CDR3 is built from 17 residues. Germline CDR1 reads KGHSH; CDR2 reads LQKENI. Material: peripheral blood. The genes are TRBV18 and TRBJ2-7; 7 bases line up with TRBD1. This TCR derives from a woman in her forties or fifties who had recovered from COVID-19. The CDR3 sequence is CASSPRIMTGLSDEQYF. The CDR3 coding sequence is TGTGCCAGCTCACCACGAATTATGACAGGGCTTTCCGACGAGCAGTACTTC.